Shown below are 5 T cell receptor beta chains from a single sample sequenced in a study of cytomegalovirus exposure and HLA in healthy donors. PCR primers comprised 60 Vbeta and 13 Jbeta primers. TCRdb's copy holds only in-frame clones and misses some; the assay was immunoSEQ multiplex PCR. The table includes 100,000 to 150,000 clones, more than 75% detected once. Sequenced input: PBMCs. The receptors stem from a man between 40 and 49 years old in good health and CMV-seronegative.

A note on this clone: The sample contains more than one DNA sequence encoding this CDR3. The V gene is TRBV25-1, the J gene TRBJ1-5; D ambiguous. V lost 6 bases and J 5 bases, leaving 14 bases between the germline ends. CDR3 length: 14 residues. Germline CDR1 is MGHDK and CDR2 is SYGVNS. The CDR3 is CASSPLQTDQPQHF. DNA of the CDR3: TGTGCCAGCAGCCCCTTACAGACCGATCAGCCCCAGCATTTT.

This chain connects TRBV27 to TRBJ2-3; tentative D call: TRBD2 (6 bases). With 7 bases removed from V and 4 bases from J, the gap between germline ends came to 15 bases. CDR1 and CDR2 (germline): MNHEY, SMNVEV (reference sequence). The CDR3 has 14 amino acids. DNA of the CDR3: TGTGCCAGCATGGGGCTAGCGAGGGCAGATACGCAGTATTTT. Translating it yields CASMGLARADTQYF.

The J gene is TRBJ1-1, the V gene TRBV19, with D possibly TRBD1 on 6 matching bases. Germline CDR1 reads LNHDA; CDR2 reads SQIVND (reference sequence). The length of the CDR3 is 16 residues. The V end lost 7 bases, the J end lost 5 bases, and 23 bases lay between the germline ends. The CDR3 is CASIGAGAGLGTEAFF. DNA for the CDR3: TGTGCCAGTATTGGGGCGGGGGCAGGTTTGGGGACTGAAGCTTTCTTT.

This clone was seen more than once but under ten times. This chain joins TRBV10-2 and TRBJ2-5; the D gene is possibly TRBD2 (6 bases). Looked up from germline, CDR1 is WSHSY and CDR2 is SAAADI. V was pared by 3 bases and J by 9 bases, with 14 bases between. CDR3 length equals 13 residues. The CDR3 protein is CASSDSPRRAQYF. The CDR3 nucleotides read TGCGCCAGCAGTGACAGCCCTCGGAGGGCCCAGTACTTC.

CDR3 nucleotide sequence: TGTGCCATTTCACGGGGTTTTCAGCCCCAGCATTTT. Its translation: CAISRGFQPQHF. The gene calls are TRBV10-3 and TRBJ1-5; D remains unclear. In germline, CDR1 is ENHRY, CDR2 SYGVKD. This CDR3 comprises 12 residues. The germline V and J ends were trimmed by 9 bases and 6 bases, with 12 bases remaining between them.